A single sample gave rise to the 2 T cell receptor beta chains below, sequenced in a study of PD-1 blockade in classical Hodgkin lymphoma. The data were produced by immunoSEQ multiplex PCR, yet TCRdb's version contains in-frame clones alone and is incomplete. The table includes some 90,000 clones, over 75% detected once. Specified time point: cycle 4 day 1 (C4D1), after 6 weeks of nivolumab. Every patient had relapsed following autologous stem cell transplantation, and cohorts differed in brentuximab vedotin exposure. Specimen: peripheral blood mononuclear cells (PBMCs), collected before the fourth cycle of nivolumab. All receptors derive from a human donor with classical Hodgkin lymphoma.

CDR3 amino acids: CASSSLAGEPSPFF. The CDR3 DNA follows: TGTGCCAGCAGTTCTCTAGCGGGAGAGCCCTCGCCGTTCTTC. The chain joins TRBV6-6 to TRBJ2-1; TRBD2 matches at 10 bases. This CDR3 is built from 14 residues. Germline values: CDR1 MNHNY, CDR2 SVGAGI (reference sequence). V lost 4 bases, J lost 15 bases, and 12 bases stayed unmatched.

CDR3 protein: CASSPPAVTDTQYF. As DNA, the CDR3 is TGTGCCAGCTCACCACCGGCAGTAACAGATACGCAGTATTTT. The chain links TRBV18 to TRBJ2-3; D is ambiguous. V was shortened by 0 bases and J by 3 bases, with 7 bases between the two germline ends. CDR3 length: 14 residues. Per the germline V gene, CDR1 is KGHSH and CDR2 is LQKENI. The whole variable domain, remainder taken from reference TRBV18 and TRBJ2-3, is NAGVMQNPRHLVRRRGQEARLRCSPMKGHSHVYWYRQLPEEGLKFMVYLQKENIIDESGMPKERFSAEFPKEGPSILRIQQVVRGDSAAYFCASSPPAVTDTQYFGPGTRLTVL.